This entry is about one T cell receptor (beta chain). V was clipped by 1 base and J by 6 bases, with 10 bases between them. The length of the CDR3 is 14 residues. Germline V gives CDR1 SGHTA, CDR2 FQGNSA. The sample is drawn from a study of blood T cells in healthy people across ages. Alongside a J-beta primer mix, a sample-barcoded 5' primer served in a second PCR lasting roughly 7 to 11 cycles. Per-sample output comprised a minimum of 3 million paired-end reads containing CDR3. TCRdb re-analysed the 5' RACE reads in MiXCR, keeping a single row per CDR3 protein. The sample records approximately 2,000,000 distinct CDR3 sequences, 35% to 50% being singletons.

The sequencing input was blood. This TCR was sampled from a human donor in good health. This chain uses TRBV7-2 with TRBJ2-1; D gene uncertain. DNA for the CDR3: TGTGCCAGCAGCTTAGACAGCTCCCGCAATGAGCAGTTCTTC. It yields the protein CASSLDSSRNEQFF.